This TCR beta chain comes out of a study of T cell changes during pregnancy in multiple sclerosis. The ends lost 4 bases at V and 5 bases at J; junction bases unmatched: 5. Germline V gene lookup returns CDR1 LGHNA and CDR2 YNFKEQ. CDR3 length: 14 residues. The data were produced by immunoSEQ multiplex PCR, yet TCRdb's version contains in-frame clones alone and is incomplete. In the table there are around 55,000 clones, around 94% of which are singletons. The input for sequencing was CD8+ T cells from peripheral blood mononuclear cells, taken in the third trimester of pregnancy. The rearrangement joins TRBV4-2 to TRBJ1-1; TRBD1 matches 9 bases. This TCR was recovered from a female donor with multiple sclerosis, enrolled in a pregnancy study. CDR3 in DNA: TGTGCCAGCAGCCGCGGGACAGGGCTTACTGAAGCTTTCTTT. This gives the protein CASSRGTGLTEAFF.